The T cell receptor (beta chain) under discussion was sequenced for a study of read filtering for tumor transcriptome and immune sequencing. In the study overall: The cohort had some 16 men and over twelve women aged about 47 to 80, mean about 70 years. Whole-study findings and limits: RNA-seq captured clonotypes less deeply and reliably than IR-seq.

Ten or more counts support this clonotype. Antigen unknown. The germline V and J ends were trimmed by 6 bases and 3 bases, with 14 bases remaining between them. Germline CDR1 SEHNR, CDR2 FQNEAQ (reference sequence). The CDR3 sequence is 14 residues long. Molecular barcoded adaptors covering alpha/delta and beta/gamma chains were used on around 400 ng RNA. TCRdb recomputed calls from the reads with MiXCR, one row per CDR3 protein. Of around 130,000 distinct CDR3 sequences listed, 10% to 15% are singletons. This sequence joins TRBV7-9 and TRBJ1-1; D call uncertain. Sequenced: a population of CD138-negative cells sorted from bone marrow. This receptor was taken from a donor aged 40 or older with multiple myeloma. CDR3 region: CASSPMAADTEAFF. In nucleotides, the CDR3 is TGTGCCAGCAGTCCGATGGCTGCGGACACTGAAGCTTTCTTT.